This TCR beta chain was retrieved from a study of shared clonotypes between healthy human individuals. Looking at the study overall: Three CD4 naive, three CD4 memory, two CD8 naive and one CD8 memory plate were used per donor.

Libraries were prepared by immunoSEQ multiplex PCR; TCRdb keeps only in-frame clonotypes and omits some of them. Of roughly 650,000 clones listed, around 97% were seen once; the top ten hold 0.057%. This CDR3 spans 14 amino acids. Deletions cut 3 bases from V and 2 bases from J, with 11 bases between. The germline V gene encodes CDR1 SGHRS and CDR2 YFSETQ. All donors qualified as healthy HIV-negative adults and had experienced no recent acute infections or vaccinations. Overall study findings and caveats: Non-shared clonotypes displayed generation probabilities falling below those of clonotypes present in all four donors.

Notes on this clone: The antigen is undetermined.

The clonotype originates from a woman aged 25 to 45 in good health. The rearrangement uses TRBV5-1 and TRBJ2-5, with D tentatively TRBD1 (5 bases). Sequencing was done on a sample of naive CD4+ T cells sorted from blood. Subset noted: CD45RA+ positively selected. The CDR3, as DNA: TGCGCCAGCAGCTACCCTGACAGACAAGAGACCCAGTACTTC. This encodes CASSYPDRQETQYF. Complete variable domain (other parts from reference TRBV5-1 and TRBJ2-5): KAGVTQTPRYLIKTRGQQVTLSCSPISGHRSVSWYQQTPGQGLQFLFEYFSETQRNKGNFPGRFSGRQFSNSRSEMNVSTLELGDSALYLCASSYPDRQETQYFGPGTRLLVL.